This T cell receptor (beta chain) was sequenced for a study of shared T cell receptors in the human thymus (dated by TCRdb to the early 2020s). Turning to the overall study: The study examined how self-reactive, shared T-cell receptor alpha chains are generated in the human thymus.

The library was built by means of the immunoSEQ multiplex PCR assay. The clones in this table, taken by TCRdb from immuneACCESS, are in-frame only. Not every clone is retained; where verified, under half of the shortfall comes from an unresolved V gene, and the cause of the rest is unknown. The table for this sample lists over 350,000 clones; approximately 95% of them were counted only once. The top ten constitute roughly 0.02% of the sample. In the case of this clone: Its antigen is not yet known. Within one base of it there is no much larger clone, and no base qualities were kept.

CDR1 and CDR2, looked up from the germline V gene, are SGHTA and FQGNSA. At the junction V is shortened by 8 bases and J by 0 bases; bases outside the gene matches: 1. The CDR3 runs 13 residues from the cysteine to the phenylalanine. Of all the DNA, just the CDR3 is kept, 39 bases in frame from base 1. The chain is made from TRBV7-2 and TRBJ2-5; 9 bases in the middle match TRBD2. Source material: thymocytes. This sequence originates from a human donor. For the CDR3, the sequence is CASLAGHQETQYF. The DNA reads as follows: TGTGCCAGCCTAGCGGGGCACCAAGAGACCCAGTACTTC. With all but the CDR3 taken from the reference TRBV7-2 and TRBJ2-5 genes, the full variable domain is: GAGVSQSPSNKVTEKGKDVELRCDPISGHTALYWYRQSLGQGLEFLIYFQGNSAPDKSGLPSDRFSAERTGGSVSTLTIQRTQQEDSAVYLCASLAGHQETQYFGPGTRLLVL.